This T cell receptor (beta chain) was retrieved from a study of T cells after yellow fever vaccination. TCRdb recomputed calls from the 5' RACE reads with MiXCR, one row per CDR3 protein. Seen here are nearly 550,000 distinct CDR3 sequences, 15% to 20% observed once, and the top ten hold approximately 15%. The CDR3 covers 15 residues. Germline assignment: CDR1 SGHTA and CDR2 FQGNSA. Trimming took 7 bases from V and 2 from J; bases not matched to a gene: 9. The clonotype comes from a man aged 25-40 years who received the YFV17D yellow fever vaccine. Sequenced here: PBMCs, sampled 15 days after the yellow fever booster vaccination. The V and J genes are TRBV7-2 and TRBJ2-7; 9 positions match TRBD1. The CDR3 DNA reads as TGTGCCAGCAAAGGCGGGGACAGGGCCACCTACGAGCAGTACTTC. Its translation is CASKGGDRATYEQYF. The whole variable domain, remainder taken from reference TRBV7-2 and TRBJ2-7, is GAGVSQSPSNKVTEKGKDVELRCDPISGHTALYWYRQSLGQGLEFLIYFQGNSAPDKSGLPSDRFSAERTGGSVSTLTIQRTQQEDSAVYLCASKGGDRATYEQYFGPGTRLTVT.